These 30 T cell receptor beta chains share one sample of origin, sequenced in a study of vaccination and CD4 T cells after COVID-19. These receptors have no identified antigens. Treatment given: roughly ten-day PBMC culture with coronavirus spike peptide pools or control peptides (ViraFEST assay). The Oncomine TCR Beta short-read assay sequenced DNA from cultured CD4+ T cells. TCRdb re-analysed the PCR reads in MiXCR, keeping a single row per CDR3 protein. The sample contains several thousand distinct CDR3 sequences, roughly 50% of which appear only once. Sequencing used CD4+ T cells from blood, cultured in vitro. The source is a human donor who had recovered from COVID-19.

This chain uses TRBV15 with TRBJ2-2; TRBD1 matches at 8 bases. The CDR3 loop spans 15 amino acids. V was pared by 6 bases and J by 1 base, with 4 bases of the junction left unmatched. Germline V gene sequence: CDR1 LNHNV, CDR2 YYDKDF (reference sequence). CDR3 DNA sequence: TGTGCCACCAGGGAGGACAGGGAGAACACCGGGGAGCTGTTTTTT. Protein sequence: CATREDRENTGELFF.

The chain recombines TRBV19 with TRBJ2-5; D gene ambiguous. The V gene lost 3 bases and the J gene lost 5 bases, with 16 bases spanning the gap. Per the germline V gene, CDR1 is LNHDA and CDR2 is SQIVND (reference sequence). The CDR3 covers 15 residues. The CDR3 coding sequence is TGTGCCAGTAGTATTGAAGGGAATGGGGTGGAGACCCAGTACTTC. The encoded protein is CASSIEGNGVETQYF.

This clonotype occurred once. DNA of the CDR3: TGTGCCAGCAACGGGGGGGCAACTAATGAAAAACTGTTTTTT. Translation: CASNGGATNEKLFF. V usage is TRBV28 and J usage is TRBJ1-4; the D gene is possibly TRBD1 (5 bases). The CDR3 length is 14 residues. V lost 7 bases to trimming and J lost 0 bases, with 9 bases between them. CDR1 MDHEN and CDR2 SYDVKM come from the germline V gene.

This chain connects TRBV7-2 to TRBJ2-3, with D unresolved. Germline V gene sequence: CDR1 SGHTA, CDR2 FQGNSA. The ends were cut back, 0 bases at V and 6 bases at J, with 10 bases in the middle. The CDR3 consists of 14 residues. For the CDR3, the DNA is TGTGCCAGCAGCTTAGCGGCACAAGGGGATACGCAGTATTTT. Its protein is CASSLAAQGDTQYF.

The V and J genes are TRBV6-1 and TRBJ2-5, with TRBD2 matching 13 bases. Germline CDR1 MNHNS, CDR2 SASEGT. This CDR3 region has 15 residues. J was trimmed by 5 bases and V by 5 bases; bases with no gene match: 5. CDR3 loop: CASSTGTSGTETQYF. The CDR3 bases are TGTGCCAGCAGTACCGGGACTAGCGGGACTGAGACCCAGTACTTC.

The gene calls are TRBV6-2 or TRBV6-3 and TRBJ1-1; D unresolved. The germline V and J ends were trimmed by 4 bases and 7 bases, with 10 bases remaining between them. The CDR3 runs to 12 residues. Germline CDR1 and CDR2: MNHEY and SVGEGT. The CDR3 DNA follows: TGTGCCAGCAGTTCCCCAGGCGGTGAAGCTTTCTTT. It yields the protein CASSSPGGEAFF.

This chain connects TRBV7-3 to TRBJ2-7, with D tentatively TRBD2 (6 bases). The CDR3 has 15 residues. Germline lookup yields CDR1 SGHTA and CDR2 FQGTGA. The V end lost 1 base, the J end lost 3 bases, and 13 bases lay between the germline ends. CDR3 bases: TGTGCCAGCAGCTTAAGGGGAGGCAGGGACTACGAGCAGTACTTC. It translates to CASSLRGGRDYEQYF. Full variable domain (missing parts from reference TRBV7-3 and TRBJ2-7): GAGVSQTPSNKVTEKGKYVELRCDPISGHTALYWYRQSLGQGPEFLIYFQGTGAADDSGLPNDRFFAVRPEGSVSTLKIQRTERGDSAVYLCASSLRGGRDYEQYFGPGTRLTVT.

Only one count was recorded for this clonotype. V gene TRBV6-1 combines with J gene TRBJ1-1; perhaps TRBD1 as D (6 bases). V lost 4 bases and J 3 bases, leaving 15 bases between the germline ends. Germline values: CDR1 MNHNS, CDR2 SASEGT. The CDR3 is 15 residues long. This CDR3 is CASSGQGRKDTEAFF. In nucleotides, the CDR3 is TGTGCCAGCAGTGGGCAGGGGCGTAAGGACACTGAAGCTTTCTTT.

The genes are TRBV7-9 and TRBJ1-3, with 7 bases lining up with TRBD1. Germline CDR1 and CDR2: SEHNR and FQNEAQ (reference sequence). The junction had 3 bases not matched to a gene; V was cut back by 0 bases and J by 4 bases. The CDR3 is 15 residues long. The CDR3 region is CASSLARGVGNTIYF. The CDR3 DNA sequence: TGTGCCAGCAGCTTAGCCAGGGGGGTCGGAAACACCATATATTTT.

This clonotype was detected a few times. J is TRBJ1-2 and V is TRBV6-5; D gene uncertain. CDR3 length: 13 residues. Germline assignment: CDR1 MNHEY and CDR2 SVGAGI. V was trimmed by 4 bases and J by 8 bases, leaving 14 bases between them. DNA of the CDR3: TGTGCCAGCAGTTCCCTACCTCTTTCCGGCTACACCTTC. This translates into CASSSLPLSGYTF.

This sequence joins TRBV28 and TRBJ1-1; tentatively, D is TRBD1 (5 bases). CDR1 and CDR2 (germline): MDHEN, SYDVKM. Trimming took 5 bases from V and 6 from J, leaving 13 bases between them. The CDR3 is 13 amino acids. The CDR3 is CASSLGGVAEAFF. DNA for the CDR3: TGTGCCAGCAGTCTGGGGGGGGTGGCTGAAGCTTTCTTT. Complete variable domain (other parts from reference TRBV28 and TRBJ1-1): DVKVTQSSRYLVKRTGEKVFLECVQDMDHENMFWYRQDPGLGLRLIYFSYDVKMKEKGDIPEGYSVSREKKERFSLILESASTNQTSMYLCASSLGGVAEAFFGQGTRLTVV.

This chain links TRBV19 with TRBJ1-1; TRBD1 is a possible D gene (5 bases). V was clipped by 7 bases and J by 5 bases, with 23 bases between them. The CDR3 length is 16 residues. Per germline, CDR1 LNHDA and CDR2 SQIVND (reference sequence). CDR3 region: CASMGTRVNRWTEAFF. CDR3 DNA sequence: TGTGCCAGTATGGGGACGAGAGTAAATCGTTGGACTGAAGCTTTCTTT.

CDR3 bases: TGTGCCAGCAGCTTTTTTCGAGCCAGGGGCCAAGAGACCCAGTACTTC. Translation: CASSFFRARGQETQYF. This rearrangement joins TRBV7-6 to TRBJ2-5, with D tentatively TRBD1 (6 bases). The germline gives CDR1 SGHVS, CDR2 FNYEAQ. The CDR3 covers 16 residues. Trimming left V 3 bases short and J 1 base short, with 15 bases between.

By sample share, this clonotype is large (0.1 to 1%). The chain combines TRBV7-2 with TRBJ2-1, with 12 bases that match TRBD1. The V and J ends lost 5 bases and 0 bases, in that order; junction bases with no gene match: 11. The CDR3 consists of 19 residues. Germline CDR1 reads SGHTA; CDR2 reads FQGNSA. As DNA, the CDR3 is TGTGCCAGCAGCACCACGGGACAGGGGGCCATTCGCTCCTACAATGAGCAGTTCTTC. Amino acids: CASSTTGQGAIRSYNEQFF.

The rearrangement uses TRBV6-5 and TRBJ2-1; TRBD2 agrees at 7 bases. Trimming cost V 0 bases and J 6 bases; bases outside gene matches: 8. Germline CDR1 is MNHEY and CDR2 is SVGAGI. CDR3 length equals 16 residues. The CDR3 nucleotides are TGTGCCAGCAGTTACTCGAACCCTGGGAGGGGCAATGAGCAGTTCTTC. Amino acid sequence: CASSYSNPGRGNEQFF.

The chain has TRBV19 and TRBJ1-1; a weak D match, TRBD1 (6 bases). This CDR3 has 15 residues. Deletions cut 1 base from V and 3 bases from J, with 12 bases between. Germline V CDR1 and CDR2: LNHDA, SQIVND (reference sequence). CDR3 nucleotide sequence: TGTGCCAGTAGTATAGGTCGGGGGGGCGACACTGAAGCTTTCTTT. Its translation is CASSIGRGGDTEAFF.

V is TRBV6-1 and J is TRBJ2-1, with a possible D match to TRBD2 (7 bases). This CDR3 comprises 15 residues. Germline V lookup: CDR1 MNHNS, CDR2 SASEGT. Trimming pared 6 bases from V and 6 bases from J, leaving 18 bases between. CDR3 nucleotide sequence: TGTGCCAGCAGGGATCTAGCGGCAGGGGTCAATGAGCAGTTCTTC. The encoded protein is CASRDLAAGVNEQFF.

This chain links TRBV20-1 with TRBJ2-5; 9 bases fit TRBD1. This CDR3 contains 12 residues. V trimming: 6 bases; J trimming: 4 bases; junction bases outside the gene matches: 3. Germline V lookup: CDR1 DFQATT, CDR2 SNEGSKA (reference sequence). The CDR3 loop is CSARQGGETQYF. The CDR3 DNA reads as TGCAGTGCCAGACAGGGGGGAGAGACCCAGTACTTC.

This clonotype was seen once. This chain links TRBV4-3 with TRBJ2-3, with D unclear. CDR1 and CDR2 from the germline V gene are LGHNA and YSLEER. Trimming pared 1 base from V and 5 bases from J, leaving 10 bases between. The CDR3 consists of 14 residues. CDR3 residues: CASSQGIRGDTQYF. For the CDR3, the DNA is TGCGCCAGCAGCCAAGGCATTCGAGGAGATACGCAGTATTTT.

Here the CDR3 reads CAWRVQNYGYTF. The CDR3 region has the DNA TGTGCCTGGAGAGTACAGAACTATGGCTACACCTTC. This chain connects TRBV30 to TRBJ1-2, with D hard to call. Germline CDR1 reads GTSNPN; CDR2 reads SVGIG (reference sequence). V dropped 3 bases and J dropped 2 bases, with 7 bases sitting between them. The CDR3 runs to 12 residues. Complete variable domain (other parts from reference TRBV30 and TRBJ1-2): SQTIHQWPATLVQPVGSPLSLECTVEGTSNPNLYWYRQAAGRGLQLLFYSVGIGQISSEVPQNLSASRPQDRQFILSSKKLLLSDSGFYLCAWRVQNYGYTFGSGTRLTVV.

This rearrangement joins TRBV2 to TRBJ1-5; 7 nucleotides agree with TRBD1. The V gene's germline CDR1 is SNHLY and CDR2 FYNNEI. V lost 10 bases and J lost 5; bases outside the gene matches: 11. The CDR3 is 14 residues long. The CDR3 region is CAIKGQTSDQPQHF. The CDR3 nucleotides are TGTGCCATCAAGGGACAGACGAGCGATCAGCCCCAGCATTTT.

The genes are TRBV7-6 and TRBJ1-1, with TRBD1 matching over 7 bases. Germline CDR1 is SGHVS and CDR2 is FNYEAQ. Germline trimming cut 1 base from V and 7 bases from J; bases unmatched to any gene: 3. The CDR3 length is 13 residues. The CDR3 is CASSLGQGLEAFF. The CDR3 bases are TGTGCCAGCAGCTTAGGACAGGGCCTTGAAGCTTTCTTT.

Relative to its sample, this clonotype is medium-sized. The chain couples TRBV7-9 to TRBJ1-1; D remains unclear. The germline gives CDR1 SEHNR, CDR2 FQNEAQ (reference sequence). Trimming cost V 1 base and J 0 bases, with 9 bases left between them. The CDR3 is 15 residues long. The CDR3 loop reads CASSLGTVLNTEAFF. For the CDR3, the DNA is TGTGCCAGCAGCTTAGGGACCGTACTGAACACTGAAGCTTTCTTT.

This chain joins TRBV4-1 and TRBJ1-5; no reliable D call. The CDR3 loop spans 16 amino acids. The germline gives CDR1 MGHRA, CDR2 YSYEKL. Trimming removed 1 base from V and 6 bases from J, with 16 bases in between. The CDR3 region has the DNA TGCGCCAGCAGCCAAGGGCCGCGGGCCTACGGTCAGCCCCAGCATTTT. It is translated as CASSQGPRAYGQPQHF.

The rearrangement joins TRBV20-1 to TRBJ2-3; the D gene is possibly TRBD2 (7 bases). V gave up 6 bases and J gave up 4 bases, with 14 bases separating them. The CDR3 is made up of 13 amino acids. CDR1 and CDR2 (germline): DFQATT, SNEGSKA (reference sequence). As DNA, the CDR3 is TGCAGTGCCGACTGGGAGGGGGCAGATACGCAGTATTTT. Its protein product is CSADWEGADTQYF.

This CDR3 is CASSYKGTDKNIQYF. As DNA, the CDR3 is TGTGCCAGCAGTTACAAGGGAACAGATAAAAACATTCAGTACTTC. J is TRBJ2-4 and V is TRBV6-5; D is ambiguous. The germline gives CDR1 MNHEY, CDR2 SVGAGI. V lost 2 bases, J lost 4 bases, and 12 bases lay in between. The CDR3 spans 15 residues.

This clonotype has a handful of counts. The CDR3: CSARGIRYGYTF. In DNA form, the CDR3 reads TGCAGTGCGAGGGGTATTAGGTATGGCTACACCTTC. The rearrangement joins TRBV20-1 to TRBJ1-2, with a possible D match to TRBD1 (5 bases). From germline, CDR1 is DFQATT and CDR2 SNEGSKA (reference sequence). V was clipped by 6 bases and J by 5 bases, with 13 bases between them. The CDR3 loop spans 12 amino acids.

The rearrangement links TRBV6-1 to TRBJ2-2; 9 nucleotides line up with TRBD2. With 10 bases clipped from V and 2 bases from J, the junction kept 8 bases outside the gene matches. The germline V gene has CDR1 MNHNS and CDR2 SASEGT. The CDR3 extends over 15 amino acids. In nucleotides, the CDR3 is TGTGCCACTCGGTCTAGCGGGACCAACACCGGGGAGCTGTTTTTT. It translates to CATRSSGTNTGELFF.

The V call is TRBV2, the J call TRBJ1-6; 7 nucleotides agree with TRBD1. V gave up 6 bases and J gave up 8 bases; unmatched junction bases: 7. The CDR3 runs to 14 residues. Germline V CDR1 and CDR2: SNHLY, FYNNEI. The CDR3 nucleotides are TGTGCCAGCAGCGTAGACAGGGCTGATTCACCCCTCCACTTT. Residues: CASSVDRADSPLHF.

This clonotype turned up a few times. This sequence joins TRBV27 and TRBJ1-2, with D maybe TRBD1 (5 bases). The V end was cut by 3 bases, the J end by 7 bases, with 9 bases between. Looked up from germline, CDR1 is MNHEY and CDR2 is SMNVEV (reference sequence). This CDR3 has 12 residues. This CDR3 reads CASSLAGTGYTF. CDR3 DNA: TGTGCCAGCAGTTTGGCAGGGACTGGCTACACCTTC.